This T cell receptor (beta chain) was captured in a study of PD-1 blockade in classical Hodgkin lymphoma. Study in general: Nivolumab was given intravenously to patients at 3 mg/kg every 2 weeks. Overall study results and limits: Whereas CD4+ TCR diversity had risen significantly by C4D1, CD8+ TCR diversity had not. Relapsed/refractory patients reportedly had lower baseline diversity than newly diagnosed patients.

Regarding time point: cycle 4 day 1 (C4D1), after around six weeks of nivolumab. Every one of the patients relapsed after autologous stem cell transplantation (brentuximab vedotin exposure was variable). Patients showed best responses of complete response, partial response or progressive disease. Trimming at V came to 5 bases and at J to 3 bases, leaving 7 bases not matched to a gene. Germline CDR1 and CDR2: SGHTA and FQGNSA. This CDR3 spans 14 amino acids. A remark on this clone: Antigen unknown.

Assay: immunoSEQ multiplex PCR; the TCRdb copy retains only in-frame clones and omits some. This sample has just under 45,000 clones, with 66% found just once. The clonotype originates from a human donor with classical Hodgkin lymphoma. The chain links TRBV7-2 to TRBJ2-7, with 7 bases fitting TRBD1. Specimen: peripheral blood mononuclear cells (PBMCs), collected before the fourth cycle of nivolumab. The DNA of the CDR3 is TGTGCCAGCAGCCCGGCGCCAGGGGGCTACGAGCAGTACTTC. Its protein product is CASSPAPGGYEQYF. The full variable domain, in which reference TRBV7-2 and TRBJ2-7 provide the parts outside the CDR3, is GAGVSQSPSNKVTEKGKDVELRCDPISGHTALYWYRQSLGQGLEFLIYFQGNSAPDKSGLPSDRFSAERTGGSVSTLTIQRTQQEDSAVYLCASSPAPGGYEQYFGPGTRLTVT.